This TCR beta chain was observed in a study of T cell clonality in common variable immunodeficiency. General study points: Compared with healthy controls, CVID subjects showed increased TCRbeta clonality, mostly in about a third.

The CDR3 runs 15 residues. V was shortened by 2 bases and J by 3 bases, with 13 bases between the two germline ends. In germline, CDR1 is MDHEN, CDR2 SYDVKM. This clone was counted many times. The antigen remains undetermined. Sequencing ends 3 residues short of the CDR3 end; the germline J gene provides the rest. Profiled with immunoSEQ multiplex PCR; TCRdb holds only in-frame clones, not every one. Found here are around 45,000 clones, no singletons; the ten largest cover 5% to 6.5%. Sequencing used peripheral blood mononuclear cells. This chain links TRBV28 with TRBJ2-5; D might be TRBD1 (6 bases). The TCR comes from a person aged 18 to 75 in good health. This chain's CDR3 is CASSLGVQGEETQYF. CDR3 DNA (partial): TGTGCCAGCAGTTTAGGGGTACAGGGTGAAGAGACC. The full variable domain, completed using reference TRBV28 and TRBJ2-5, is DVKVTQSSRYLVKRTGEKVFLECVQDMDHENMFWYRQDPGLGLRLIYFSYDVKMKEKGDIPEGYSVSREKKERFSLILESASTNQTSMYLCASSLGVQGEETQYFGPGTRLLVL.